This TCR beta chain derives from a study of graft-versus-host responses after intestinal transplantation. On this clone: Its antigen remains unidentified.

The assay was immunoSEQ multiplex PCR, and TCRdb's table has in-frame clones only and misses some. This table has fewer than 85,000 clones, more than 70% appearing once. The CDR3 is 10 residues long. With 7 bases removed from V and 11 bases from J, the gap between germline ends came to 14 bases. The germline V gene has CDR1 SQVTM and CDR2 ANQGSEA. The chain recombines TRBV29-1 with TRBJ1-1; the D gene is possibly TRBD1 (5 bases). This sequence was found in a human donor who received an intestinal transplant. The sample here was unstimulated CD8+ T cells sorted from spleen or lymph node cells, taken before intestinal transplant. CDR3 coding DNA: TGCAGCGCCAATGGACATGGGGCTTTCTTT. Translation gives CSANGHGAFF.